This TCR beta chain was recovered during a study of spatial heterogeneity in lung cancer. Study in general: Consistently, beta-chain sequences turned up in larger numbers than alpha-chain sequences did. Tumor-region counts of TCR transcripts tracked strongly with a T cell module score from matched bulk RNA-seq. Study-level results: Tumor mutation count correlated with how many alpha and beta TCRs expanded intratumorally.

The time point: sample taken at primary tumor resection. About 73 TRACERx patients with early, untreated non-small cell lung cancer donated samples. Comments on this clonotype: Antigen unknown. The junction and the germline gene differ at one end; a read error may be behind it.

TCRdb itself ran the 5' RACE reads through MiXCR, one entry per CDR3 protein. Counted here are over 14,000 distinct CDR3 sequences, under 7.5% occurring once; the ten biggest clones make up approximately 10%. This TCR derives from a male donor with early-stage non-small cell lung cancer. This specimen consisted of lung tumor tissue, obtained at surgery.

CDR3 sequence (DNA): TGTGCCAGCAGTTCACCGGGAAAGGGGAATGAAAAAATGTTTTTT. Protein sequence: CASSSPGKGNEKMFF. The genes are TRBV27 and TRBJ1-4, with D possibly matching TRBD1 (5 bases). The CDR3 is made up of 15 amino acids. Germline V gives CDR1 MNHEY, CDR2 SMNVEV (reference sequence).